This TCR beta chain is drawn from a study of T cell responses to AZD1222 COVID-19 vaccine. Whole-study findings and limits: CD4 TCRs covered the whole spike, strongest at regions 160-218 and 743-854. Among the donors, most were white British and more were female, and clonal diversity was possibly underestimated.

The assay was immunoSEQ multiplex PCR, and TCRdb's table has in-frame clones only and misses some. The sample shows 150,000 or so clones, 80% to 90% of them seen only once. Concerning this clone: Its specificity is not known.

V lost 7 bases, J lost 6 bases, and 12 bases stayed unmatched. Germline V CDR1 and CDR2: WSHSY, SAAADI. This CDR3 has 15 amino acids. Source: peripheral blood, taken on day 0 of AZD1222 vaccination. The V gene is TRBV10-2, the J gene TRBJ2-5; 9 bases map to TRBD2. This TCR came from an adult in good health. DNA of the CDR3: TGCGCCAGCAAGCGGGATAGCGGGAGCGTAAAGACCCAGTACTTC. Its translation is CASKRDSGSVKTQYF.